The text below deals with one T cell receptor (beta chain). Its target is not known. The CD8+CD4-CCR7+CD45RA+ phenotype defined the sorted naive CD8 T cells. There are 15 residues in the CDR3. Trimming stripped 1 base from V and 1 base from J, with 10 bases between. The entry originates in a study of molecular identifiers for immune sequencing clone quantification. Library preparation followed earlier protocols using designated TCR primers. TCRdb independently ran MiXCR on the PCR reads; one entry per CDR3 protein. This sample carries approximately 100,000 distinct CDR3 sequences, 36% of them seen once, and the ten largest clones take roughly 4.2%. Study observations and caveats: Spiked Jurkat TCR RNA originating from one cell could reportedly be identified amid some 920,000 naive cells.

Sequenced sample: naive CD8+ T cells from blood, with Jurkat cell RNA spiked in. Subset noted: FACS-sorted CD8+CD4-CCR7+CD45RA+ naive T cells. This rearrangement joins TRBV12-3 or TRBV12-4 to TRBJ1-1; D not resolved. The TCR was taken from a human donor in good health. Some libraries in this study had Jurkat cell RNA spiked in. CDR3 DNA sequence: TGTGCCAGCAGTTTAGTTGGGTGGTGGAACACTGAAGCTTTCTTT. Amino acids: CASSLVGWWNTEAFF.